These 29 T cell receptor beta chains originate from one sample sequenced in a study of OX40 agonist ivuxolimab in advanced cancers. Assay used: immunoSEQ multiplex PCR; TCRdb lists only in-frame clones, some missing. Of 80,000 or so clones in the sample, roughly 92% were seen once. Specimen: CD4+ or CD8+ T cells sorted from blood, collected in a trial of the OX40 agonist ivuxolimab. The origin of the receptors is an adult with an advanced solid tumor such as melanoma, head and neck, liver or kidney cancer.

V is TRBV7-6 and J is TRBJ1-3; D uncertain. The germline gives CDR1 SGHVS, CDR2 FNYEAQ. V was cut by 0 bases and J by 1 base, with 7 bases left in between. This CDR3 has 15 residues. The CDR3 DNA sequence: TGTGCCAGCAGCTTAGCGCCGATGTCTGGAAACACCATATATTTT. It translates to CASSLAPMSGNTIYF.

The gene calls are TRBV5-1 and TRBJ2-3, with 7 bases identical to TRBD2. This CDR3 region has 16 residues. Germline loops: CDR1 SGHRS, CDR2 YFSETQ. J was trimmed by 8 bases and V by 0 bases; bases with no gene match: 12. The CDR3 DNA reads TGCGCCAGCAGCTTGGGGACTAGTATCTCGGGTGTTACGCAGTATTTT. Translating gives CASSLGTSISGVTQYF.

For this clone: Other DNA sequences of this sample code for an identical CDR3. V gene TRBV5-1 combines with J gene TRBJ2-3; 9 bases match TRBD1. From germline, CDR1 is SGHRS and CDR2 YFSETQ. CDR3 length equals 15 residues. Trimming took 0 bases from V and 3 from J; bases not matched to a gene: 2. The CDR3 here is CASSLGTGVTDTQYF. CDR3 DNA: TGCGCCAGCAGCTTGGGGACAGGGGTGACAGATACGCAGTATTTT.

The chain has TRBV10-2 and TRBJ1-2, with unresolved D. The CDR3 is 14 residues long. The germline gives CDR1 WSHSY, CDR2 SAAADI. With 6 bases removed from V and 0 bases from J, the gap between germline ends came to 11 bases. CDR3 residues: CASRSDGSNYGYTF. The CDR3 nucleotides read TGCGCCAGCAGGAGTGACGGATCTAACTATGGCTACACCTTC.

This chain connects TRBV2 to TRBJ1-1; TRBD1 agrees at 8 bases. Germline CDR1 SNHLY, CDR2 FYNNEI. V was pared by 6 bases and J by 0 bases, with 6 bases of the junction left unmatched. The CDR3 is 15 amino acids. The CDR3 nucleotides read TGTGCCAGCAGGCCCGGACAGGGATTGAACACTGAAGCTTTCTTT. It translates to CASRPGQGLNTEAFF.

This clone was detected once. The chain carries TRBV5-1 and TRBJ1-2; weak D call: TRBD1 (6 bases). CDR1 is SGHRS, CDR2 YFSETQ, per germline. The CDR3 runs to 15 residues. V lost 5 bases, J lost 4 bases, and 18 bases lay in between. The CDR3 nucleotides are TGCGCCAGCAGGTTGCACAGGGCCTACCTCTATGGCTACACCTTC. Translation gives CASRLHRAYLYGYTF.

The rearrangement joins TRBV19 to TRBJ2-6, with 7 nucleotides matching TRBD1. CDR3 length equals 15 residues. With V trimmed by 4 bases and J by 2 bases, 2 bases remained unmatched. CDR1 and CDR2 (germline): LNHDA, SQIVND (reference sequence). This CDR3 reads CASSNQGAGANVLTF. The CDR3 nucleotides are TGTGCCAGTAGTAATCAGGGGGCTGGGGCCAACGTCCTGACTTTC.

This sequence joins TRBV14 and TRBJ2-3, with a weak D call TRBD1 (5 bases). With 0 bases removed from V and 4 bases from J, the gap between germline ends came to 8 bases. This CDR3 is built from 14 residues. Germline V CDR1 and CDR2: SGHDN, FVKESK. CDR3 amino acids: CASSQDLGADTQYF. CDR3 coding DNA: TGTGCCAGCAGCCAAGATTTAGGGGCAGATACGCAGTATTTT.

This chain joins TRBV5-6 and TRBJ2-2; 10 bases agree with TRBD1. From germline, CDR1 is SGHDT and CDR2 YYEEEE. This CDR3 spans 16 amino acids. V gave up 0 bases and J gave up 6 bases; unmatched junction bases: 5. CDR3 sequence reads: CASSLVDRGRSGELFF. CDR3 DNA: TGTGCCAGCAGCTTGGTCGACAGGGGGCGTTCCGGGGAGCTGTTTTTT. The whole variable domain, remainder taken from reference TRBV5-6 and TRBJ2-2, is DAGVTQSPTHLIKTRGQQVTLRCSPKSGHDTVSWYQQALGQGPQFIFQYYEEEERQRGNFPDRFSGHQFPNYSSELNVNALLLGDSALYLCASSLVDRGRSGELFFGEGSRLTVL.

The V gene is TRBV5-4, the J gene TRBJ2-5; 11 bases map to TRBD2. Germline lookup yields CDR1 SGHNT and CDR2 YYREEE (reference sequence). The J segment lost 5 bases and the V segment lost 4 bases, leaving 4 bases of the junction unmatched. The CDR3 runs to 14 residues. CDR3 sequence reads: CASSVSGRAETQYF. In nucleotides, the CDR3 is TGTGCCAGCAGCGTTAGCGGGAGGGCTGAGACCCAGTACTTC.

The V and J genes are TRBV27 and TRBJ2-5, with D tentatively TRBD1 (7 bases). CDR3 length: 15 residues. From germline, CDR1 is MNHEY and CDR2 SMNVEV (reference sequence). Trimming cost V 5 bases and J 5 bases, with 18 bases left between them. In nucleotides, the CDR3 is TGTGCCAGCAGTCCGCACAGGGGCCGGGGGGAGACCCAGTACTTC. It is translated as CASSPHRGRGETQYF.

CDR3 sequence (DNA): TGTGCCAGGTTACCGGGACAGCTCAATCAGCCCCAGCATTTT. It yields the protein CARLPGQLNQPQHF. V usage is TRBV9 and J usage is TRBJ1-5, with TRBD1 identical over 7 bases. The V gene's germline CDR1 is SGDLS and CDR2 YYNGEE. After removal of 8 bases from V and 3 bases from J, the junction contained 8 bases not matched to a gene. The CDR3 runs to 14 residues.

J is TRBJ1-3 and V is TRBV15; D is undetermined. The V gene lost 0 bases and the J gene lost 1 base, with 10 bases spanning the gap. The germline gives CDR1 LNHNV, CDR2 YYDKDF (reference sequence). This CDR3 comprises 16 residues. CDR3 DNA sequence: TGTGCCACCAGCAGAGATCTTATAGGTTCTGGAAACACCATATATTTT. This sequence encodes CATSRDLIGSGNTIYF.

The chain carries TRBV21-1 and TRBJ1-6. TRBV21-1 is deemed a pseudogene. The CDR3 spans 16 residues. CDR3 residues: CASSKENLTPGSPLHF. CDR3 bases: TGTGCCAGCAGCAAAGAGAACCTAACCCCTGGTTCACCCCTCCACTTT.

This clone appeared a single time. The chain's CDR3 is CASSSNRGPKLFF. The CDR3, as DNA: TGTGCCAGCAGCTCGAACAGGGGCCCTAAACTGTTTTTT. This chain links TRBV7-8 with TRBJ1-4; 7 bases match TRBD1. Trimming removed 4 bases from V and 11 bases from J; junction bases left unmatched: 7. Germline V gives CDR1 SGHVS, CDR2 FQNEAQ. The CDR3 totals 13 residues. Combining the CDR3 with reference TRBV7-8 and TRBJ1-4 gives the whole variable domain GAGVSQSPRYKVAKRGQDVALRCDPISGHVSLFWYQQALGQGPEFLTYFQNEAQLDKSGLPSDRFFAERPEGSVSTLKIQRTQQEDSAVYLCASSSNRGPKLFFGSGTQLSVL.

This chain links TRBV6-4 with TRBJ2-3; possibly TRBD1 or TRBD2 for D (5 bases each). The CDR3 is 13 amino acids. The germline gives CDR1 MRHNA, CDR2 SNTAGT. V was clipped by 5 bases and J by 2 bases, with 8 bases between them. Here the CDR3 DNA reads TGTGCCAGCAGTTCGGGGACCACAGATACGCAGTATTTT. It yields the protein CASSSGTTDTQYF.

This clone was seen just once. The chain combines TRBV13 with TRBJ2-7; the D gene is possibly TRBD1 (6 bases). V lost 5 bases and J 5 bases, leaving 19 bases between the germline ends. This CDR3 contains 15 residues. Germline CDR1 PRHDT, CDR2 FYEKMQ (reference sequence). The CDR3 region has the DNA TGTGCCAGCAGCCCGGAGGCAGGGGTTTTCCACGAGCAGTACTTC. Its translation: CASSPEAGVFHEQYF.

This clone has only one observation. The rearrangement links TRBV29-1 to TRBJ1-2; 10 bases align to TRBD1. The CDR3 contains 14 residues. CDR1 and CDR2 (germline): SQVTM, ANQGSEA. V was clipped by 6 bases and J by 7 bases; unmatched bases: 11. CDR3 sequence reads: CSVKAGQGGGGYTF. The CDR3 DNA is TGCAGCGTGAAGGCTGGACAGGGGGGAGGTGGCTACACCTTC.

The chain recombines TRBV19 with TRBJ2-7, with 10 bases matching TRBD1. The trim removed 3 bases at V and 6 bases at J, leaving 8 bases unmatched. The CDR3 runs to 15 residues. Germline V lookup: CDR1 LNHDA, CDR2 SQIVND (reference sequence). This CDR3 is CASSIFGQGEREQYF. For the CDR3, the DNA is TGTGCCAGTAGTATCTTTGGACAGGGGGAACGCGAGCAGTACTTC. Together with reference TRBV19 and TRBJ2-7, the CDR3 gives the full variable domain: DGGITQSPKYLFRKEGQNVTLSCEQNLNHDAMYWYRQDPGQGLRLIYYSQIVNDFQKGDIAEGYSVSREKKESFPLTVTSAQKNPTAFYLCASSIFGQGEREQYFGPGTRLTVT.

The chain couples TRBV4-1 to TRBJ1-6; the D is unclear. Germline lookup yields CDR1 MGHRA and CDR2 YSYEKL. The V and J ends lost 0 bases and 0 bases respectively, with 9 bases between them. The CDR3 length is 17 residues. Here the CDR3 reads CASSQDDGSSYNSPLHF. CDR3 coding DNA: TGCGCCAGCAGCCAAGACGATGGGAGCTCCTATAATTCACCCCTCCACTTT.

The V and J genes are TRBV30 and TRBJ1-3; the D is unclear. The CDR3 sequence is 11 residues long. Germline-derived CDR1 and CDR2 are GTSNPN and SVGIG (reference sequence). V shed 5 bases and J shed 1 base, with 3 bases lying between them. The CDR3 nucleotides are TGTGCCTGGGGATCTGGAAACACCATATATTTT. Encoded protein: CAWGSGNTIYF.

CDR3 DNA sequence: TGTGCCTGGAAACGGCGGGGGACCACAGATACGCAGTATTTT. Residues: CAWKRRGTTDTQYF. The V call is TRBV30, the J call TRBJ2-3; 7 bases map to TRBD2. Trimming at V came to 4 bases and at J to 2 bases, leaving 6 bases not matched to a gene. Germline values: CDR1 GTSNPN, CDR2 SVGIG (reference sequence). The CDR3 is 14 amino acids.

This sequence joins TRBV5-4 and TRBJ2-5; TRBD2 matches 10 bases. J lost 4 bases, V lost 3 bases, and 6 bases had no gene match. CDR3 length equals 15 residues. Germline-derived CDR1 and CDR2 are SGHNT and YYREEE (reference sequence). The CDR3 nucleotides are TGTGCCAGCAGCTCGCTGACTAGCGGGCGAGAGACCCAGTACTTC. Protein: CASSSLTSGRETQYF. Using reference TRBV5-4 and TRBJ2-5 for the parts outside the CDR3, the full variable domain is ETGVTQSPTHLIKTRGQQVTLRCSSQSGHNTVSWYQQALGQGPQFIFQYYREEENGRGNFPPRFSGLQFPNYSSELNVNALELDDSALYLCASSSLTSGRETQYFGPGTRLLVL.

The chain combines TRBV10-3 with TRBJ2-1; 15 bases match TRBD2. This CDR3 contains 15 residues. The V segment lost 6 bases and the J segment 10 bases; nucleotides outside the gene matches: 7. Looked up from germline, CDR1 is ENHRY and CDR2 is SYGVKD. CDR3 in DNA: TGTGCCATCAGCGGACTAGCGGGAGGGTCCGGGGAGCAGTTCTTC. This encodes CAISGLAGGSGEQFF.

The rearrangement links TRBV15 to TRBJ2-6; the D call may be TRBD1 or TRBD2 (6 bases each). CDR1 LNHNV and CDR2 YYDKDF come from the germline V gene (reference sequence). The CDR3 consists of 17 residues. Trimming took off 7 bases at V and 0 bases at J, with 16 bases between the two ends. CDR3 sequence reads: CATNQGRGSSGANVLTF. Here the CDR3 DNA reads TGTGCCACCAACCAGGGGCGGGGAAGCTCTGGGGCCAACGTCCTGACTTTC.

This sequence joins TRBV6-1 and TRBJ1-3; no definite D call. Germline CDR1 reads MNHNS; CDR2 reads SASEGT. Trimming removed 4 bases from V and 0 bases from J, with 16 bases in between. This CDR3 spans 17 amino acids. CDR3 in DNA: TGTGCCAGCAGTGCGGCGTGGACGGTAATCTCTGGAAACACCATATATTTT. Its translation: CASSAAWTVISGNTIYF.

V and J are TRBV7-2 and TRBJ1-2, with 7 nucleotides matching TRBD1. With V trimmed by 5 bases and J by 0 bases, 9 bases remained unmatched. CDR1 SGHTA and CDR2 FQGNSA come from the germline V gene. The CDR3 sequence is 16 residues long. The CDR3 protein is CASSPGQLNPNYGYTF. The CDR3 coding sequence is TGTGCCAGCAGCCCGGGACAGCTAAATCCTAACTATGGCTACACCTTC.

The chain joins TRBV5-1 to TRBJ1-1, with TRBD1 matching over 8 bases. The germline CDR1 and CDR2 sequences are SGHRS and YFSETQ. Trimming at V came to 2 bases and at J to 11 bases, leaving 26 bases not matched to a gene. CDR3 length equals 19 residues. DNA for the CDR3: TGCGCCAGCAGCTTAAATCCCCCAGGGGGCGTAGGGGACGCCCTAAAGGCTTTCTTT. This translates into CASSLNPPGGVGDALKAFF.

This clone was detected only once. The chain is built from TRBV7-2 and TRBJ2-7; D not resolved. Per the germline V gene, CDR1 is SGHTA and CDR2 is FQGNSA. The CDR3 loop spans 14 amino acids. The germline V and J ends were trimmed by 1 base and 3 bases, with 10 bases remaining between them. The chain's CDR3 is CASSLGPELYEQYF. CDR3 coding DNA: TGTGCCAGCAGCTTAGGCCCGGAGCTCTACGAGCAGTACTTC.